Listed here are 22 T cell receptor beta chains from one sample, sequenced in a study of blood T cells in healthy people across ages. Together with a sample-barcoded 5' primer, a J-beta primer mix was included in a second PCR lasting roughly 7 to 11 cycles. Using its own MiXCR run on the 5' RACE reads, TCRdb lists one record per CDR3 protein. The sample yields around 1,800,000 distinct CDR3 sequences, about 39% seen once. The specimen was blood. All receptors derive from a human donor in good health.

This clonotype was recorded at least ten times. The chain carries TRBV11-2 and TRBJ2-1, with 11 bases lining up with TRBD2. This CDR3 contains 16 residues. Germline CDR1 is SGHAT and CDR2 is FQNNGV. V lost 3 bases, J lost 7 bases, and 8 bases stayed unmatched. In DNA form, the CDR3 reads TGTGCCAGCAGCTTCCGTAGCGGGGGGGCGGAGAATGAGCAGTTCTTC. Encoded protein: CASSFRSGGAENEQFF.

A few counts support this clonotype. The chain recombines TRBV7-3 with TRBJ2-5, with unresolved D. Trimming removed 2 bases at V and 11 bases at J, with 18 bases between. CDR3 length equals 14 residues. The germline V gene encodes CDR1 SGHTA and CDR2 FQGTGA. The CDR3 DNA follows: TGTGCCAGCAGCTTAGTGGGAAATCTCGATGAGCAGTACTTC. It translates to CASSLVGNLDEQYF.

This clonotype turned up a few times. The V and J genes are TRBV7-2 and TRBJ2-2; 7 nucleotides agree with TRBD1. The V segment lost 5 bases and the J segment 7 bases; nucleotides outside the gene matches: 13. Germline V gives CDR1 SGHTA, CDR2 FQGNSA. The CDR3 totals 16 residues. CDR3 amino acids: CASSHPRDSNNGELFF. The CDR3 bases are TGTGCCAGCAGCCATCCAAGGGACAGTAATAACGGGGAGCTGTTTTTT.

The V and J genes are TRBV12-3 or TRBV12-4 and TRBJ2-5, with 9 bases lining up with TRBD2. The junction had 5 bases not matched to a gene; V was cut back by 5 bases and J by 4 bases. The CDR3 covers 14 residues. The chain's CDR3 is CASSIIAGVETQYF. Here the CDR3 DNA reads TGTGCCAGCAGTATAATAGCGGGGGTAGAGACCCAGTACTTC.

V is TRBV28 and J is TRBJ1-5; TRBD1 is a possible D gene (5 bases). The V end was cut by 3 bases, the J end by 2 bases, with 11 bases between. Germline V lookup: CDR1 MDHEN, CDR2 SYDVKM. The CDR3 has 15 residues. CDR3 region: CASSFIRVGNQPQHF. CDR3 DNA sequence: TGTGCCAGCAGTTTTATCAGGGTGGGCAATCAGCCCCAGCATTTT.

This chain joins TRBV5-1 and TRBJ2-3; D is ambiguous. CDR3 length: 14 residues. V shed 0 bases and J shed 4 bases, with 9 bases lying between them. Germline V gene data show CDR1 as SGHRS and CDR2 as YFSETQ. In DNA, the CDR3 is TGCGCCAGCAGCTTGGTTTCTGTGGCAGATACGCAGTATTTT. Its protein product is CASSLVSVADTQYF.

The chain is built from TRBV5-5 and TRBJ1-4; D call uncertain. V shed 3 bases and J shed 6 bases, with 9 bases lying between them. Germline loops: CDR1 SGHKS, CDR2 YYEKEE (reference sequence). This CDR3 has 13 amino acids. CDR3 region: CASSSQDDEKLFF. DNA for the CDR3: TGTGCCAGCAGCTCCCAAGACGATGAAAAACTGTTTTTT.

The rearrangement joins TRBV29-1 to TRBJ2-4; 9 nucleotides match TRBD2. Trimming removed 3 bases from V and 9 bases from J; junction bases left unmatched: 0. Germline CDR1 is SQVTM and CDR2 is ANQGSEA. The CDR3 runs to 11 residues. The DNA for the CDR3 is TGCAGCGTTGAGCGGGGGGGCATTCAGTACTTC. This codes for CSVERGGIQYF.

V is TRBV10-3 and J is TRBJ1-4; D gene unclear. CDR1 and CDR2 (germline): ENHRY, SYGVKD. The V end lost 6 bases, the J end lost 5 bases, and 4 bases lay between the germline ends. This CDR3 comprises 11 residues. The CDR3: CAIRQNEKLFF. The DNA of the CDR3 is TGTGCCATCAGGCAGAATGAAAAACTGTTTTTT.

This clonotype has a handful of counts. The chain is built from TRBV4-1 and TRBJ2-1; the match to TRBD2 covers 12 bases. From germline, CDR1 is MGHRA and CDR2 YSYEKL. CDR3 size: 16 residues. With V trimmed by 4 bases and J by 4 bases, 5 bases remained unmatched. As DNA, the CDR3 is TGCGCCAGCAGCCCCGGACTAGCGGGGAATTACAATGAGCAGTTCTTC. It encodes CASSPGLAGNYNEQFF.

The chain couples TRBV28 to TRBJ1-2; 7 bases are a match to TRBD1. The CDR3 contains 14 residues. Germline V CDR1 and CDR2: MDHEN, SYDVKM. The ends lost 4 bases at V and 1 base at J; junction bases unmatched: 3. The CDR3 DNA is TGTGCCAGCAGTTCAGGGGGATTTAACTATGGCTACACCTTC. Translating gives CASSSGGFNYGYTF.

This sequence joins TRBV20-1 and TRBJ2-7, with TRBD1 identical over 10 bases. Unmatched junction bases numbered 10, after V lost 4 bases and J lost 4 bases. Looked up from germline, CDR1 is DFQATT and CDR2 is SNEGSKA (reference sequence). CDR3 length: 15 amino acids. The CDR3 here is CSATPGGTGVYEQYF. Written as DNA, the CDR3 is TGCAGTGCTACTCCAGGGGGGACAGGGGTTTACGAGCAGTACTTC.

The chain uses TRBV6-5 and TRBJ1-6; D remains unclear. Trimming removed 7 bases at V and 0 bases at J, with 7 bases between. This CDR3 comprises 14 residues. Germline V lookup: CDR1 MNHEY, CDR2 SVGAGI. CDR3 bases: TGTGCCAGCAAGAGGAGCTCCTATAATTCACCCCTCCACTTT. This codes for CASKRSSYNSPLHF.

This clonotype has only a few counts. The chain carries TRBV5-6 and TRBJ2-5, with TRBD1 identical over 12 bases. The CDR3 runs to 17 residues. Germline V CDR1 and CDR2: SGHDT, YYEEEE. Trimming at V came to 0 bases and at J to 3 bases, leaving 6 bases not matched to a gene. CDR3: CASSLGGTGGREETQYF. As DNA, the CDR3 is TGTGCCAGCAGCTTGGGGGGGACAGGGGGCAGGGAAGAGACCCAGTACTTC.

V gene TRBV4-2 combines with J gene TRBJ1-2; D unclear. The CDR3 covers 14 residues. V dropped 0 bases and J dropped 3 bases, with 8 bases sitting between them. CDR1 is LGHNA, CDR2 YNFKEQ, per germline. The CDR3 protein is CASSQEQRDYGYTF. For the CDR3, the DNA is TGTGCCAGCAGCCAAGAGCAAAGGGACTATGGCTACACCTTC.

This chain joins TRBV27 and TRBJ2-1; D is perhaps TRBD1 (5 bases). This CDR3 is 12 amino acids long. Germline V gene lookup returns CDR1 MNHEY and CDR2 SMNVEV (reference sequence). Trimming pared 5 bases from V and 8 bases from J, leaving 10 bases between. CDR3 sequence reads: CASSRQGDEQFF. The CDR3 coding sequence is TGTGCCAGCAGTAGGCAGGGCGATGAGCAGTTCTTC.

The genes are TRBV28 and TRBJ1-5; 7 bases align to TRBD1. The CDR3 has 17 amino acids. Germline V gene sequence: CDR1 MDHEN, CDR2 SYDVKM. Trimming removed 3 bases from V and 3 bases from J; junction bases left unmatched: 11. CDR3 bases: TGTGCCAGCAGTTTCCCCCGGACAGGAACCCTCAATCAGCCCCAGCATTTT. As protein: CASSFPRTGTLNQPQHF.

V is TRBV29-1 and J is TRBJ1-2; D is possibly TRBD1 (6 bases). There are 13 residues in the CDR3. Trimming took 6 bases from V and 5 from J, leaving 16 bases between them. Germline V gives CDR1 SQVTM, CDR2 ANQGSEA. The CDR3 nucleotides are TGCAGCGTGGAGGATAAGGGGGGATATGGCTACACCTTC. It specifies CSVEDKGGYGYTF.

J is TRBJ2-1 and V is TRBV4-3, with 13 bases aligning to TRBD2. The CDR3 spans 13 residues. V dropped 0 bases and J dropped 15; count of bases not matched to a gene: 2. Looked up from germline, CDR1 is LGHNA and CDR2 is YSLEER. The CDR3 reads CASSQELAGGLFF. In DNA, the CDR3 is TGCGCCAGCAGCCAAGAACTAGCGGGGGGGCTGTTCTTC.

This clonotype occurred once. The rearrangement uses TRBV28 and TRBJ1-4; D uncertain. In germline, CDR1 is MDHEN, CDR2 SYDVKM. The ends were cut back, 0 bases at V and 10 bases at J, with 6 bases in the middle. This CDR3 comprises 12 residues. Here the CDR3 reads CASSLWLGKLFF. CDR3 bases: TGTGCCAGCAGTTTATGGCTCGGAAAACTGTTTTTT. Full variable domain (outside the CDR3, taken from reference TRBV28 and TRBJ1-4): DVKVTQSSRYLVKRTGEKVFLECVQDMDHENMFWYRQDPGLGLRLIYFSYDVKMKEKGDIPEGYSVSREKKERFSLILESASTNQTSMYLCASSLWLGKLFFGSGTQLSVL.

V and J are TRBV5-1 and TRBJ1-5, with 8 bases matching TRBD1. The CDR3 has 14 amino acids. Looked up from germline, CDR1 is SGHRS and CDR2 is YFSETQ. With V trimmed by 0 bases and J by 7 bases, 3 bases remained unmatched. CDR3 coding DNA: TGCGCCAGCAGCTTGGCAGGGGGCGAGCAGCCCCAGCATTTT. This codes for CASSLAGGEQPQHF.

At least ten counts were recorded for this clonotype. V usage is TRBV12-3 or TRBV12-4 and J usage is TRBJ1-2; 7 nucleotides line up with TRBD1. J lost 3 bases, V lost 4 bases, and 2 bases had no gene match. The CDR3 covers 13 residues. CDR3 protein: CASSWGTDYGYTF. The CDR3 DNA reads TGTGCCAGCAGTTGGGGGACAGACTATGGCTACACCTTC.